This passage covers 32 T cell receptor beta chains from one sample sequenced in a study of T cell responses to AZD1222 COVID-19 vaccine. Clones were sequenced by immunoSEQ multiplex PCR, and TCRdb holds only the in-frame ones, with some missing. The table shows more than 110,000 clones, with roughly 92% occurring only once. Specimen: peripheral blood, collected on day 0 of AZD1222 vaccination. The receptor source for this set is an adult in good health.

The chain links TRBV5-1 to TRBJ1-2; no reliable D call. Germline V gene data show CDR1 as SGHRS and CDR2 as YFSETQ. Trimming left V 4 bases short and J 5 bases short, with 15 bases between. The CDR3 is 14 amino acids. The CDR3 DNA follows: TGCGCCAGCAGCCAAACTCCAACCGCATATGGCTACACCTTC. It codes for CASSQTPTAYGYTF. Combining the CDR3 with reference TRBV5-1 and TRBJ1-2 gives the whole variable domain KAGVTQTPRYLIKTRGQQVTLSCSPISGHRSVSWYQQTPGQGLQFLFEYFSETQRNKGNFPGRFSGRQFSNSRSEMNVSTLELGDSALYLCASSQTPTAYGYTFGSGTRLTVV.

The CDR3 nucleotides read TGTGCCAGCAGTTACTCGATACTGGCTCGGACCGGGGAGCTGTTTTTT. It encodes CASSYSILARTGELFF. V gene TRBV6-5 combines with J gene TRBJ2-2; D not resolved. Germline V gene lookup returns CDR1 MNHEY and CDR2 SVGAGI. The CDR3 totals 16 residues. V dropped 0 bases and J dropped 5 bases, with 13 bases sitting between them.

The CDR3 reads CASSPGQNTEAFF. In nucleotides, the CDR3 is TGTGCCAGCAGCCCCGGACAGAATACTGAAGCTTTCTTT. This rearrangement joins TRBV12-3 or TRBV12-4 to TRBJ1-1; the D gene is possibly TRBD1 (6 bases). The CDR3 consists of 13 residues. Trimming removed 6 bases at V and 5 bases at J, with 13 bases between.

This clone appeared once. The chain is built from TRBV25-1 and TRBJ2-5; no reliable D call. Germline V CDR1 and CDR2: MGHDK, SYGVNS. V was trimmed by 8 bases and J by 3 bases, leaving 4 bases between them. The CDR3 has 10 residues. The CDR3 sequence: CASQKETQYF. In nucleotides, the CDR3 is TGTGCCAGCCAAAAAGAGACCCAGTACTTC.

The V and J genes are TRBV3-1 (or the pseudogene TRBV3-2) and TRBJ2-2; no definite D call. CDR3 length: 12 residues. CDR1 is LGHDT, CDR2 YNNKEL, per germline (reference sequence). Trimming took off 3 bases at V and 8 bases at J, with 7 bases between the two ends. CDR3 DNA: TGTGCCAGCAGCCATCTGGCGGGGGAGCTGTTTTTT. Its translation is CASSHLAGELFF.

This chain joins TRBV19 and TRBJ2-3; no clear D. The CDR3 spans 14 residues. Trimming took 5 bases from V and 0 from J, leaving 9 bases between them. Germline V lookup: CDR1 LNHDA, CDR2 SQIVND (reference sequence). CDR3 sequence (DNA): TGTGCCAGTAGTTCGATAGGGAGCACAGATACGCAGTATTTT. Translating it yields CASSSIGSTDTQYF.

The chain couples TRBV3-1 (or the pseudogene TRBV3-2) to TRBJ1-4, with 7 bases that match TRBD1. The ends lost 3 bases at V and 8 bases at J; junction bases unmatched: 12. CDR1 and CDR2 (germline): LGHDT, YNNKEL (reference sequence). The length of the CDR3 is 16 residues. The CDR3 bases are TGTGCCAGCAGCCACATCCGACAGGGACTTGGCGAAAAACTGTTTTTT. It translates to CASSHIRQGLGEKLFF.

CDR3 residues: CASSYSNKGNQPQHF. In DNA, the CDR3 is TGTGCCAGCAGTTACTCGAATAAAGGCAATCAGCCCCAGCATTTT. The rearrangement links TRBV6-5 to TRBJ1-5, with D unresolved. Trimming removed 0 bases from V and 2 bases from J, with 8 bases in between. The CDR3 covers 15 residues. CDR1 is MNHEY and CDR2 is SVGAGI in the germline V gene.

The chain joins TRBV5-4 to TRBJ1-1; TRBD1 might be the D (6 bases). Germline V gene data show CDR1 as SGHNT and CDR2 as YYREEE (reference sequence). Deletions cut 0 bases from V and 0 bases from J, with 15 bases between. The CDR3 totals 17 residues. The CDR3 here is CASSLARDTYMNTEAFF. The CDR3 DNA reads TGTGCCAGCAGCTTGGCGAGGGACACCTACATGAACACTGAAGCTTTCTTT.

The V call is TRBV5-4, the J call TRBJ2-1; 9 bases fit TRBD2. V lost 3 bases, J lost 5 bases, and 6 bases stayed unmatched. The CDR3 length is 15 residues. Looked up from germline, CDR1 is SGHNT and CDR2 is YYREEE (reference sequence). The CDR3 here is CASSSGLARDNEQFF. CDR3 bases: TGTGCCAGCAGCTCCGGACTAGCGAGGGACAATGAGCAGTTCTTC.

The V call is TRBV27, the J call TRBJ1-1, with no clear D. Germline loops: CDR1 MNHEY, CDR2 SMNVEV (reference sequence). There are 12 residues in the CDR3. Trimming left V 6 bases short and J 6 bases short, with 11 bases between. Written as DNA, the CDR3 is TGTGCCAGCAGCCGAACCGACCCTGAAGCTTTCTTT. It specifies CASSRTDPEAFF.

The rearrangement links TRBV28 to TRBJ2-2; the D is unclear. Germline V gene lookup returns CDR1 MDHEN and CDR2 SYDVKM. This CDR3 is built from 14 residues. V was shortened by 4 bases and J by 4 bases, with 10 bases between the two germline ends. CDR3 coding DNA: TGTGCCAGCAGTTCAACCCAAGGCACCGGGGAGCTGTTTTTT. Translation: CASSSTQGTGELFF.

The count of this clone is one. V and J are TRBV3-1 (or the pseudogene TRBV3-2) and TRBJ2-3; D remains ambiguous. The CDR3 is 16 residues long. Trimming shortened V by 0 bases and J by 2 bases, and 12 bases separated the two germline ends. CDR1 and CDR2 (germline): LGHDT, YNNKEL (reference sequence). CDR3 sequence (DNA): TGTGCCAGCAGCCAAGAACTCAGTCCAGTCACAGATACGCAGTATTTT. It yields the protein CASSQELSPVTDTQYF.

The rearrangement uses TRBV5-1 and TRBJ2-7, with no clear D. The CDR3 has 13 residues. Germline CDR1 is SGHRS and CDR2 is YFSETQ. V was pared by 2 bases and J by 0 bases, with 6 bases between. CDR3 residues: CASSFQPSYEQYF. For the CDR3, the DNA is TGCGCCAGCAGCTTCCAACCCTCCTACGAGCAGTACTTC.

The chain has TRBV6-5 and TRBJ1-3; no definite D call. V shed 2 bases and J shed 0 bases, with 8 bases lying between them. There are 15 residues in the CDR3. Germline V gives CDR1 MNHEY, CDR2 SVGAGI. The CDR3 loop is CASSYGEGSGNTIYF. CDR3 coding DNA: TGTGCCAGCAGTTACGGGGAGGGCTCTGGAAACACCATATATTTT.

This chain uses TRBV10-2 with TRBJ2-5, with D possibly matching TRBD1 (5 bases). The germline gives CDR1 WSHSY, CDR2 SAAADI. V lost 7 bases and J 1 base, leaving 13 bases between the germline ends. The CDR3 covers 14 residues. This chain's CDR3 is CASTTGKSQETQYF. The CDR3 DNA reads as TGCGCCAGCACTACAGGCAAAAGCCAAGAGACCCAGTACTTC.

This clone was seen a few times. J is TRBJ2-4 and V is TRBV11-3; 7 bases map to TRBD1. J gave up 4 bases and V 5 bases, and 8 bases lay outside the gene matches. Germline V gene sequence: CDR1 SGHNT, CDR2 YENEEA. The CDR3 consists of 15 residues. CDR3: CASSEQTTGKNIQYF. CDR3 DNA sequence: TGTGCCAGCAGCGAACAAACGACAGGGAAAAACATTCAGTACTTC.

Here the CDR3 reads CASSYRQGITGELFF. The DNA of the CDR3 is TGTGCCAGCAGTTACCGCCAGGGTATCACCGGGGAGCTGTTTTTT. This rearrangement joins TRBV6-5 to TRBJ2-2; TRBD1 is a possible D gene (5 bases). The germline CDR1 and CDR2 sequences are MNHEY and SVGAGI. Trimming took 2 bases from V and 4 from J, leaving 11 bases between them. The CDR3 loop spans 15 amino acids.

The rearrangement links TRBV19 to TRBJ2-2; 9 bases line up with TRBD1. Germline CDR1 LNHDA, CDR2 SQIVND (reference sequence). CDR3 length: 15 amino acids. The V gene end was trimmed by 4 bases and the J gene end by 6 bases; junction bases not matched to a gene: 6. As DNA, the CDR3 is TGTGCCAGTAGTAGGAGGGGACAGGGTGCCGGGGAGCTGTTTTTT. This gives the protein CASSRRGQGAGELFF.

This rearrangement joins TRBV6-4 to TRBJ1-1; 9 nucleotides align to TRBD1. V shed 10 bases, J shed 8 bases, and the junction held 14 bases outside the gene matches. CDR3 size: 14 residues. The germline V gene encodes CDR1 MRHNA and CDR2 SNTAGT. CDR3: CANLRDRETNEAFF. CDR3 coding DNA: TGTGCCAACCTGCGGGACAGGGAGACCAACGAAGCTTTCTTT.

V usage is TRBV28 and J usage is TRBJ2-7; the D is unclear. Germline CDR1 is MDHEN and CDR2 is SYDVKM. This CDR3 comprises 12 residues. The V gene lost 5 bases and the J gene lost 4 bases, with 9 bases spanning the gap. The DNA for the CDR3 is TGTGCCAGCAGTCCCCCCGGGTACGAGCAGTACTTC. Protein sequence: CASSPPGYEQYF.

This chain uses TRBV10-2 with TRBJ2-7; D is unresolved. From germline, CDR1 is WSHSY and CDR2 SAAADI. V was pared by 6 bases and J by 1 base, with 13 bases between. This CDR3 comprises 14 residues. CDR3 region: CASRARVESYEQYF. CDR3 DNA sequence: TGCGCCAGCAGGGCAAGGGTGGAGTCCTACGAGCAGTACTTC.

The chain links TRBV11-2 to TRBJ1-6; D is unresolved. CDR3 length: 14 amino acids. The germline CDR1 and CDR2 sequences are SGHAT and FQNNGV. Trimming took 6 bases from V and 5 from J, leaving 11 bases between them. CDR3 region: CASRSIRDNSPLHF. The CDR3 region has the DNA TGTGCCAGCAGGAGTATACGTGATAATTCACCCCTCCACTTT.

V is TRBV28 and J is TRBJ1-1; D may be TRBD1 (6 bases). The CDR3 covers 15 residues. Trimming removed 7 bases at V and 3 bases at J, with 18 bases between. Germline V gene sequence: CDR1 MDHEN, CDR2 SYDVKM. CDR3 protein: CASIRRGAEDTEAFF. The CDR3, as DNA: TGTGCCAGCATTCGACGGGGGGCAGAAGACACTGAAGCTTTCTTT.

J is TRBJ2-3 and V is TRBV24-1; D uncertain. Germline loops: CDR1 KGHDR, CDR2 SFDVKD. V was shortened by 4 bases and J by 0 bases, with 7 bases between the two germline ends. The CDR3 sequence is 14 residues long. CDR3 nucleotide sequence: TGTGCCACCAGTGACCGAACAAGCACAGATACGCAGTATTTT. This translates into CATSDRTSTDTQYF.

DNA of the CDR3: TGTGCCAGCTCACCGGGCAGGAGCGGGGAGCTGTTTTTT. Its protein is CASSPGRSGELFF. The chain is built from TRBV18 and TRBJ2-2; D gene unclear. Germline V gene lookup returns CDR1 KGHSH and CDR2 LQKENI. The CDR3 has 13 amino acids. Trimming left V 3 bases short and J 7 bases short, with 9 bases between.

V gene TRBV7-8 combines with J gene TRBJ2-3, with a weak D call TRBD1 (6 bases). The V end was cut by 5 bases, the J end by 4 bases, with 7 bases between. Germline V CDR1 and CDR2: SGHVS, FQNEAQ. This CDR3 is 12 amino acids long. CDR3 nucleotide sequence: TGTGCCAGCAGCCCAGGGGCAGATACGCAGTATTTT. Translation: CASSPGADTQYF.

The chain combines TRBV2 with TRBJ2-7, with a weak D call TRBD2 (6 bases). The ends were cut back, 2 bases at V and 7 bases at J, with 18 bases in the middle. CDR1 is SNHLY, CDR2 FYNNEI, per germline. CDR3 length: 15 amino acids. The CDR3 DNA follows: TGTGCCAGCAGTGAAAGCCCCTTACAACGGGGGGAGCAGTACTTC. Encoded protein: CASSESPLQRGEQYF.

In nucleotides, the CDR3 is TGTGCCACCAGCAGTCCGACAGGGAGCTCCTATAATTCACCCCTCCACTTT. Its protein is CATSSPTGSSYNSPLHF. V usage is TRBV15 and J usage is TRBJ1-6, with 7 nucleotides matching TRBD1. The CDR3 is 17 residues long. V gave up 3 bases and J gave up 0 bases; unmatched junction bases: 5. Per the germline V gene, CDR1 is LNHNV and CDR2 is YYDKDF (reference sequence).

The genes are TRBV2 and TRBJ1-1; D might be TRBD1 (6 bases). Per the germline V gene, CDR1 is SNHLY and CDR2 is FYNNEI. V lost 0 bases, J lost 12 bases, and 14 bases lay in between. This CDR3 is 13 amino acids long. CDR3 sequence reads: CASSEARQVKSFF. CDR3 coding DNA: TGTGCCAGCAGTGAAGCGCGACAGGTTAAATCTTTCTTT.

This clone was detected only once. The V gene is TRBV28, the J gene TRBJ1-6; D possibly corresponds to TRBD1 (6 bases). The CDR3 is made up of 17 amino acids. Trimming stripped 8 bases from V and 6 bases from J, with 23 bases between. The germline V gene encodes CDR1 MDHEN and CDR2 SYDVKM. The chain's CDR3 is CASAGGGAERINSPLHF. The CDR3 DNA reads TGTGCCAGCGCCGGAGGGGGGGCCGAGCGGATTAATTCACCCCTCCACTTT. The whole variable domain, remainder taken from reference TRBV28 and TRBJ1-6, is DVKVTQSSRYLVKRTGEKVFLECVQDMDHENMFWYRQDPGLGLRLIYFSYDVKMKEKGDIPEGYSVSREKKERFSLILESASTNQTSMYLCASAGGGAERINSPLHFGNGTRLTVT.

The CDR3 DNA reads TGTGCCAGCAGCTTAAGGGGGACCGCTAGCACAGATACGCAGTATTTT. Translating it yields CASSLRGTASTDTQYF. This chain joins TRBV11-2 and TRBJ2-3; D is possibly TRBD1 (6 bases). This CDR3 has 16 amino acids. Germline CDR1 reads SGHAT; CDR2 reads FQNNGV. Trimming left V 2 bases short and J 0 bases short, with 12 bases between.